The T cell receptor beta chain described here comes from a study of blood T cells in healthy people across ages. Primed by a sample-barcoded 5' primer and a J-beta primer mix, a second PCR proceeded for 7 to 11 cycles. From the 5' RACE reads, TCRdb called clonotypes with MiXCR, one entry per CDR3 protein. The sample lists about 1.1 million distinct CDR3 sequences; around two fifths were seen once. This clonotype was observed a handful of times. Its target is unknown. Study-wide results and caveats: The study found more naive CD4+ cells and higher diversity in long-lived than aged donors. Researchers deemed the diversity estimates from one million T cells underestimates.

V lost 0 bases to trimming and J lost 5 bases, with 16 bases between them. CDR3 size: 16 residues. Germline V gene sequence: CDR1 LGHNA, CDR2 YNFKEQ. This TCR derives from a man younger than 30 in good health. The chain carries TRBV4-2 and TRBJ1-2; the D is unclear. Sequences were obtained from blood. The CDR3 region is CASSQDSRGMGYGYTF. DNA of the CDR3: TGTGCCAGCAGCCAAGATTCCCGCGGGATGGGGTATGGCTACACCTTC.